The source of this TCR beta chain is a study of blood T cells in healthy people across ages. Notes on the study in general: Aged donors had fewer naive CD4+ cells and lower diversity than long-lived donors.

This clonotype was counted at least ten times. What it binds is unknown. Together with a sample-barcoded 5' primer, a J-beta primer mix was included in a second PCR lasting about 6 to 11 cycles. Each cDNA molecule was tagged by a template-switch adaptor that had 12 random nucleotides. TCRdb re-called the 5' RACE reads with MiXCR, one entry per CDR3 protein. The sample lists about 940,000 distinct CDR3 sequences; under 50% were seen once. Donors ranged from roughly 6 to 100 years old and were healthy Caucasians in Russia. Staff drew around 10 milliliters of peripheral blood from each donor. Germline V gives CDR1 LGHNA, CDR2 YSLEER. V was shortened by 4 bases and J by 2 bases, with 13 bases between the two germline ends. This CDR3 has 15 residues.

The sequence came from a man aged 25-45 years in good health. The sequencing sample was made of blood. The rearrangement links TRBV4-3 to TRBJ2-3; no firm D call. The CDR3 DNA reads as TGCGCCAGCAGCCCGGGCCGCTCGATCACAGATACGCAGTATTTT. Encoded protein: CASSPGRSITDTQYF.